This TCR beta chain was identified during a study of blood T cell repertoires in COVID-19. The overall study: COVID-19 samples collected from the United States, Italy and Spain covered acute and convalescent phases.

Per the original methods: Reference gene primer amplification gave nucleated cell count estimates. Clones were sequenced by immunoSEQ multiplex PCR, and TCRdb holds only the in-frame ones, with some missing. D and trimming come from the DNA, and the V and J calls and clone size come from that table. Of roughly 250,000 clones in the sample, roughly 87% are singletons; the top ten hold nearly 6.5%. Participants were aged roughly 18 to 90 years, lived in some 23 US areas, and enrolled virtually. Cohorts were determined from participant-reported clinical history. Sequences were obtained from PBMCs or T cells enriched from blood (not recorded which). The sequence derives from a woman aged 30 to 39 with acute COVID-19.

The CDR3 nucleotides are TGTGCCAGCAGCCCCCAAGGGGTAGTCACCGGGGAGCTGTTTTTT. This translates into CASSPQGVVTGELFF. The rearrangement joins TRBV9 to TRBJ2-2, with D possibly matching TRBD1 (5 bases). The germline V gene encodes CDR1 SGDLS and CDR2 YYNGEE. This CDR3 has 15 amino acids. V lost 4 bases and J lost 4, with 14 bases in between.